The rows below give T cell receptor beta chains drawn from one sample of a study of T cell changes during pregnancy in multiple sclerosis. Libraries were prepared by immunoSEQ multiplex PCR; TCRdb keeps only in-frame clonotypes and omits some of them. The table has 75,000 to 95,000 clones, 93% seen once. Sequenced material: peripheral blood, taken in the second trimester of pregnancy. The receptors derive from a female donor with multiple sclerosis, enrolled in a pregnancy study. The CDR3 runs from the conserved cysteine through the conserved F or W. The D gene is left open where the match is weak. Clone size is not always given. Where it is, it says once, few, many or a class for expanded clones.

V	size	D	J	CDR3	DNA
TRBV6-5	.	.	TRBJ1-2	CASSYSRTDYGYTF	TGTGCCAGCAGTTACTCGAGGACAGACTATGGCTACACCTTC
TRBV13	.	.	TRBJ1-2	CASSLGGRAPYGYTF	TGTGCCAGCAGCTTAGGGGGCAGAGCCCCGTATGGCTACACCTTC
TRBV6-5	.	.	TRBJ1-5	CASSYGAGVQPQHF	TGTGCCAGCAGTTACGGTGCGGGGGTACAGCCCCAGCATTTT
TRBV11-2	.	.	TRBJ2-7	CASSVGGGYEQYF	TGTGCCAGCAGCGTAGGGGGGGGTTACGAGCAGTACTTC
TRBV7-9	.	.	TRBJ2-7	CASSWTPEGYEQYF	TGTGCCAGCAGTTGGACACCGGAGGGCTACGAGCAGTACTTC
TRBV30	.	TRBD2	TRBJ2-7	CASRTSGRGEGEQYF	TGTGCCAGCCGGACTAGCGGGAGGGGGGAGGGCGAGCAGTACTTC
TRBV2	.	.	TRBJ1-2	CASSETVYGYTF	TGTGCCAGCAGTGAAACTGTCTATGGCTACACCTTC
TRBV15	.	.	TRBJ1-1	CATSRDGAPNTEAFF	TGTGCCACCAGCAGAGATGGGGCGCCGAACACTGAAGCTTTCTTT
TRBV19	.	.	TRBJ2-7	CASKGGGSYEQYF	TGTGCCAGTAAAGGTGGCGGCTCCTACGAGCAGTACTTC
TRBV4-1	.	TRBD1	TRBJ1-1	CASSSNYRGAEAFF	TGCGCCAGCAGCTCAAATTACAGGGGCGCTGAAGCTTTCTTT
TRBV4-2	.	TRBD1	TRBJ2-6	CASSTRQGDVAGANVLTF	TGTGCCAGCAGCACACGACAGGGGGATGTAGCCGGGGCCAACGTCCTGACTTTC
TRBV6-5	few	TRBD1	TRBJ2-2	CATWDRGPGELFF	TGTGCCACTTGGGACAGGGGGCCCGGGGAGCTGTTTTTT
TRBV5-8	.	.	TRBJ2-7	CASSMYEQYF	TGTGCCAGCTCTATGTACGAGCAGTACTTC
TRBV19	.	.	TRBJ1-5	CASSIIGVNQPQHF	TGTGCCAGTAGTATAATAGGGGTCAATCAGCCCCAGCATTTT
TRBV12-5	.	TRBD1	TRBJ1-2	CASGRDRGYGYTF	TGTGCTAGTGGTCGAGACAGGGGCTATGGCTACACCTTC
TRBV30	.	TRBD1	TRBJ2-7	CAWRTGGVEQYF	TGTGCCTGGAGGACAGGGGGAGTGGAGCAGTACTTC
TRBV9	.	.	TRBJ1-2	CASSVGAVDGYTF	TGTGCCAGCAGCGTAGGGGCAGTTGATGGCTACACCTTC
TRBV5-8	.	.	TRBJ2-1	CASSLVGEASAYNEQFF	TGTGCCAGCAGCTTGGTAGGTGAGGCTAGCGCATACAATGAGCAGTTCTTC
TRBV5-1	.	TRBD1	TRBJ2-1	CASSQFTTGVGKFF	TGCGCCAGCAGCCAGTTTACCACAGGGGTTGGAAAGTTCTTC
TRBV2	.	.	TRBJ1-5	CASREGRQSNQPQHF	TGTGCCAGCAGGGAGGGGCGCCAGAGCAATCAGCCCCAGCATTTT
TRBV7-2	.	TRBD2	TRBJ2-1	CASGMGLAGNEQFF	TGTGCCAGCGGCATGGGGCTAGCGGGGAATGAGCAGTTCTTC
TRBV27	.	.	TRBJ2-7	CASSFTQGSYEQYF	TGTGCCAGCAGTTTTACTCAGGGCTCCTACGAGCAGTACTTC
TRBV5-1	.	.	TRBJ2-2	CASSPLQFLTGELFF	TGCGCCAGCAGCCCGCTTCAGTTTCTCACCGGGGAGCTGTTTTTT
TRBV7-3	.	.	TRBJ1-1	CASTSGNTEAFF	TGTGCCAGCACGTCAGGGAACACTGAAGCTTTCTTT
TRBV27	.	TRBD1	TRBJ2-7	CASSLGQSSGNEQYF	TGTGCCAGCAGTCTGGGACAGTCCTCGGGGAACGAGCAGTACTTC
TRBV5-6	.	.	TRBJ2-7	CASSLAGQPPYEQYF	TGTGCCAGCAGCTTGGCCGGACAGCCACCCTACGAGCAGTACTTC
TRBV29-1	.	TRBD2	TRBJ2-1	CSVGRSGGAGEQFF	TGCAGCGTTGGACGCAGCGGGGGGGCAGGTGAGCAGTTCTTC
TRBV13	.	TRBD2	TRBJ2-1	CASSLERGAWQFF	TGTGCCAGCAGCTTAGAGCGGGGGGCTTGGCAGTTCTTC
TRBV15	.	.	TRBJ1-2	CATSSGERGAGYTF	TGTGCCACCAGCAGTGGTGAGCGGGGGGCTGGCTACACCTTC
TRBV6-4	once	.	TRBJ1-6	CASSSSTSQGNSPLHF	TGTGCCAGCAGTTCGTCCACGAGCCAGGGTAATTCACCCCTCCACTTT
TRBV5-1	.	.	TRBJ1-6	CASSLGGEGNSPLHF	TGCGCCAGCAGCTTAGGAGGGGAAGGTAATTCACCCCTCCACTTT
TRBV19	.	.	TRBJ1-2	CASSIGGAEGYTF	TGTGCCAGTAGTATCGGGGGAGCAGAGGGCTACACCTTC
TRBV5-1	.	TRBD1	TRBJ1-6	CASSPYDRGPASPLHF	TGCGCCAGCAGCCCCTACGACAGGGGGCCGGCATCACCCCTCCACTTT
TRBV19	.	TRBD1	TRBJ2-7	CASSIDTGTGGIKQYF	TGTGCCAGTAGTATAGACACCGGGACAGGGGGCATAAAGCAGTACTTC
TRBV11-2	once	TRBD2	TRBJ2-5	CASSSEAGGYQETQYF	TGTGCCAGCAGCTCGGAGGCGGGGGGGTACCAAGAGACCCAGTACTTC
TRBV28	.	.	TRBJ2-7	CASSFGLYEQYF	TGTGCCAGCAGTTTCGGACTTTACGAGCAGTACTTC
TRBV2	.	TRBD1	TRBJ1-1	CASSLSTCFNRGDTEAFF	TGTGCCAGCAGCCTGTCGACTTGCTTTAACAGGGGCGACACTGAAGCTTTCTTT
TRBV15	.	.	TRBJ2-4	CATSRDVNIQYF	TGTGCCACCAGCAGAGACGTAAACATTCAGTACTTC
TRBV9	.	.	TRBJ1-6	CASSPRGGKESPLHF	TGTGCCAGCAGCCCCCGGGGGGGAAAGGAATCACCCCTCCACTTT
TRBV6-1	.	.	TRBJ2-7	CASSDGRGPYEQYF	TGTGCCAGCAGTGATGGGAGAGGACCTTACGAGCAGTACTTC
TRBV5-4	once	TRBD1	TRBJ1-1	CASSLPTGRSEAFF	TGTGCCAGCAGCTTGCCGACAGGGCGGTCTGAAGCTTTCTTT
TRBV29-1	.	.	TRBJ1-1	CSVRTGSMNTEAFF	TGCAGCGTCCGTACAGGGAGCATGAACACTGAAGCTTTCTTT
TRBV4-1	.	.	TRBJ2-1	CASSPPNYNEQFF	TGCGCCAGCAGCCCCCCTAACTACAATGAGCAGTTCTTC
TRBV13	.	.	TRBJ1-2	CASSSGRGSGYTF	TGTGCCAGCAGCTCGGGCAGGGGAAGTGGCTACACCTTC
TRBV28	.	.	TRBJ1-6	CASSIQGHNSPLHF	TGTGCCAGCAGTATACAGGGACATAATTCACCCCTCCACTTT
TRBV5-1	.	.	TRBJ2-7	CASSSTGSYEQYF	TGCGCCAGCAGCTCAACAGGGAGCTACGAGCAGTACTTC
TRBV5-4	.	TRBD1	TRBJ1-4	CASSLGQGGTNEKLFF	TGTGCCAGCAGCCTAGGACAGGGTGGAACTAATGAAAAACTGTTTTTT